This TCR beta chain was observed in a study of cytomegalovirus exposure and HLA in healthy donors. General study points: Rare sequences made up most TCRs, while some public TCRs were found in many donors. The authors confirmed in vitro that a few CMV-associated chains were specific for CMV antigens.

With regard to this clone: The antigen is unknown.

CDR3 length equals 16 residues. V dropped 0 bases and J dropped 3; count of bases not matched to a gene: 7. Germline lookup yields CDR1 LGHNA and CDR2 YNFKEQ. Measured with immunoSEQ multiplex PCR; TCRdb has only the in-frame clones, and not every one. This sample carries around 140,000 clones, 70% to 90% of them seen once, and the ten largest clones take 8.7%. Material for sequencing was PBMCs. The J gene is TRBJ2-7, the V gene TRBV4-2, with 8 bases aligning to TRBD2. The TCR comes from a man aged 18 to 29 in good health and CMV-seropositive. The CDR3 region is CASSQEGLVSFYEQYF. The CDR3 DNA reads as TGTGCCAGCAGCCAAGAGGGACTAGTGAGTTTCTACGAGCAGTACTTC.